Reported below is one TCR beta chain. The antigen is undetermined. Trimming cost V 4 bases and J 5 bases; bases outside gene matches: 11. The CDR3 loop spans 17 amino acids. Germline CDR1 is LNHDA and CDR2 is SQIVND (reference sequence). The entry originates in a study of cytomegalovirus exposure and HLA in healthy donors. Study-wide points: V segments that were indistinguishable, TRBV6-2 and TRBV6-3 among them, were omitted from analysis. Sequencing probably produced one cluster of sequence variants that were highly shared. An analysis done earlier found most TCR beta V segments productive about 90% or about 30% of the time. What a later analysis showed was that several of the most significant clusters appeared linked to common viral pathogens.

A multiplex PCR was run with 60 Vbeta primers and 13 Jbeta primers. Generated by immunoSEQ multiplex PCR, the TCRdb table keeps only in-frame clones and is missing some. The table has more than 200,000 clones, roughly 80% seen once. The gene calls are TRBV19 and TRBJ1-5; 10 bases are shared with TRBD1. This TCR was sampled from a girl aged 2 to 10 in good health and CMV-seronegative. Sequenced material: PBMCs. CDR3 region: CASSTPDRGRRDQPQHF. DNA of the CDR3: TGTGCCAGTAGTACCCCCGACAGGGGGCGAAGGGATCAGCCCCAGCATTTT.